This TCR beta chain was identified in a study of T cells in localized non-small cell lung cancer (dated by TCRdb to 2020 to 2022). The study in broad terms: T cell repertoires of 200 to 250 early-stage NSCLC patients were analyzed, with tumors being compared against uninvolved tumor-adjacent lungs. The cohort consisted of 236 treatment-naive NSCLC patients whose localized lung tumors had been resected. The mean age of the NSCLC patients was 50 to 85 years, with roughly 120 men and around 110 women.

At diagnosis, tumor, uninvolved tumor-adjacent lung and peripheral blood were collected and then preserved as a mix of FFPE and fresh-frozen material. For TCR repertoire profiling, the blood samples were analyzed as peripheral blood mononuclear cells. Comments on this clone: The specificity of this receptor is unknown. Base qualities are missing; no much larger clone stands one base away.

The immunoSEQ Assay was used to sequence TCR beta CDR3 regions from DNA. For the original study's pipeline: To compute T cell density, TCR beta template counts were normalized to usable DNA, which was estimated by amplifying housekeeping genes. Richness was estimated using the preseqR package, with extrapolation to 400,000 templates for PBMC samples and to 120,000 templates for tissue samples. Clonality was defined by subtracting Pielou's evenness from one. Tissue-enriched TCRs were identified by differential abundance testing using productive amino-acid clonotypes, minimum total count 5 and alpha 0.1. The Jaccard Index and the Morisita Overlap Index were used to measure how much the repertoires overlapped between compartments. GLIPH grouped TCR beta CDR3s together with public tetramer-defined viral CDR3s, and a viral motif had to include at least three viral sequences and show V-gene enrichment. What TCRdb holds here is the immuneACCESS table cut down to in-frame rearrangements. Part of the clones is not present; checked against another copy, under half of the missing clones reflect an unresolved V gene, and the others are unexplained. D and trimming were read from the DNA, whereas the V and J calls and clone size are those reported in that table. The sample table contains about 34,000 clones; only one count was recorded for roughly 93% of them. The ten largest clones add up to roughly 7.9% of the sample.

Overall study outcomes, separate from this receptor: Longer overall survival was associated with higher blood T cell density, whereas shorter survival was associated with higher adjacent-lung clonality. The highest T cell clonality was observed in uninvolved tumor-adjacent lung, where clonality exceeded that of tumor, suggesting that antigenic responses were more focused in uninvolved tumor-adjacent lung. Since the design was exploratory, TCR variables were selected using unadjusted p-values with no false-discovery rate correction. Because multi-region tumor sequencing was not performed, intratumor heterogeneity could not be ruled out. A median of roughly 60 of the top 100 tumor clones were detected in paired uninvolved adjacent lung, and 28 of these tumor clones were also found among the top 100 clones of the paired uninvolved adjacent lung.

The TCR was taken from a female donor of 60 years or more with stage I lung adenocarcinoma. Material: peripheral blood, obtained before any cancer treatment.

The encoded CDR3 is CASSLGQGNTIYF. In nucleotide form, the sequence is TGTGCCAGCAGCTTGGGACAGGGAAACACCATATATTTT. The V gene is TRBV6-5 and the J gene is TRBJ1-3, with 7 bases in between that match TRBD1. Reading from cysteine to phenylalanine, the CDR3 counts 13 amino acids. Left in the record is the CDR3 DNA by itself, 39 bases read in frame from the first base. Trimmed from V: 6 bases; trimmed from J: 4 bases; junction bases lacking a gene match: 3. Based on the germline V gene, the CDR1 and CDR2 sequences are MNHEY and SVGAGI.